One sample yielded the 32 T cell receptor beta chains listed below, sequenced in a study of blood T cell repertoires in COVID-19. Profiling relied on immunoSEQ multiplex PCR, and the TCRdb table lists in-frame clones only, not all of them. The profile shows about 120,000 clones, 85% to 90% of them singletons. Sequencing was done on a sample of peripheral blood. The receptors here all came from a man between 70 and 80 years old who had recovered from COVID-19.

CDR3 region: CASSQETGKDYGYTF. For the CDR3, the DNA is TGCGCCAGCAGCCAAGAGACAGGGAAGGACTATGGCTACACCTTC. The chain has TRBV4-3 and TRBJ1-2; 7 bases line up with TRBD1. V dropped 0 bases and J dropped 3; count of bases not matched to a gene: 4. The CDR3 has 15 amino acids. CDR1 and CDR2 (germline): LGHNA, YSLEER.

The chain combines TRBV3-1 (or the pseudogene TRBV3-2) with TRBJ1-2; no definite D call. V lost 3 bases, J lost 6 bases, and 8 bases lay in between. The germline V gene encodes CDR1 LGHDT and CDR2 YNNKEL (reference sequence). This CDR3 contains 12 residues. The CDR3 DNA follows: TGTGCCAGCAGCCATGGAGGGAATGGCTACACCTTC. It encodes CASSHGGNGYTF.

V is TRBV10-3 and J is TRBJ2-7; a possible D gene is TRBD2 (5 bases). Trimming shortened V by 0 bases and J by 0 bases, and 6 bases separated the two germline ends. Germline CDR1 ENHRY, CDR2 SYGVKD. The CDR3 consists of 14 residues. CDR3 protein: CAISESAGSYEQYF. For the CDR3, the DNA is TGTGCCATCAGTGAGTCGGCGGGCTCCTACGAGCAGTACTTC.

The rearrangement joins TRBV5-1 to TRBJ2-5, with TRBD2 identical over 8 bases. The CDR3 loop spans 14 amino acids. From germline, CDR1 is SGHRS and CDR2 YFSETQ. V lost 4 bases, J lost 3 bases, and 5 bases stayed unmatched. The CDR3 sequence: CASSEYSGEETQYF. DNA of the CDR3: TGCGCCAGCAGCGAATATAGCGGGGAAGAGACCCAGTACTTC. Variable domain in full (rest from reference TRBV5-1 and TRBJ2-5): KAGVTQTPRYLIKTRGQQVTLSCSPISGHRSVSWYQQTPGQGLQFLFEYFSETQRNKGNFPGRFSGRQFSNSRSEMNVSTLELGDSALYLCASSEYSGEETQYFGPGTRLLVL.

The V call is TRBV7-6, the J call TRBJ2-3; TRBD2 matches at 8 bases. Looked up from germline, CDR1 is SGHVS and CDR2 is FNYEAQ. This CDR3 comprises 16 residues. The V segment lost 3 bases and the J segment 5 bases; nucleotides outside the gene matches: 10. The CDR3 DNA is TGTGCCAGCAGCTTCAATCCGGGACTAGTTGGAGATACGCAGTATTTT. Protein: CASSFNPGLVGDTQYF.

A few counts support this clone. The chain links TRBV7-9 to TRBJ2-5; TRBD2 aligns across 9 bases. Unmatched junction bases numbered 5, after V lost 7 bases and J lost 5 bases. The CDR3 runs to 13 residues. CDR1 is SEHNR and CDR2 is FQNEAQ in the germline V gene (reference sequence). CDR3: CASTLAGVETQYF. DNA of the CDR3: TGTGCCAGCACTTTAGCGGGAGTCGAGACCCAGTACTTC. The variable domain in full, with the rest retrieved from reference TRBV7-9 and TRBJ2-5, is DTGVSQNPRHKITKRGQNVTFRCDPISEHNRLYWYRQTLGQGPEFLTYFQNEAQLEKSRLLSDRFSAERPKGSFSTLEIQRTEQGDSAMYLCASTLAGVETQYFGPGTRLLVL.

The rearrangement links TRBV18 to TRBJ2-7; D uncertain. The CDR3 totals 12 residues. Trimming shortened V by 2 bases and J by 2 bases, and 4 bases separated the two germline ends. Germline assignment: CDR1 KGHSH and CDR2 LQKENI. The CDR3 DNA is TGTGCCAGCTCACCAGCTACCTACGAGCAGTACTTC. This encodes CASSPATYEQYF.

V and J are TRBV4-1 and TRBJ2-3; TRBD2 agrees at 10 bases. Germline V gene lookup returns CDR1 MGHRA and CDR2 YSYEKL. The J segment lost 2 bases and the V segment lost 0 bases, leaving 2 bases of the junction unmatched. This CDR3 contains 16 residues. CDR3 in DNA: TGCGCCAGCAGCCAAGAACTAGCGGGGTACACAGATACGCAGTATTTT. Encoded protein: CASSQELAGYTDTQYF.

The rearrangement joins TRBV5-1 to TRBJ2-7; 13 bases fit TRBD2. Looked up from germline, CDR1 is SGHRS and CDR2 is YFSETQ. The CDR3 sequence is 18 residues long. J lost 0 bases, V lost 0 bases, and 6 bases had no gene match. CDR3 loop: CASSLGTSGGASSYEQYF. For the CDR3, the DNA is TGCGCCAGCAGCTTGGGGACTAGCGGGGGCGCAAGCTCCTACGAGCAGTACTTC.

This clone has more than one count but fewer than ten. The chain joins TRBV7-8 to TRBJ1-1, with D unclear. CDR3 length: 14 amino acids. Germline V gene sequence: CDR1 SGHVS, CDR2 FQNEAQ. The V and J ends lost 5 bases and 1 base respectively, with 11 bases between them. The CDR3 loop is CASSPLTGNTEAFF. In DNA, the CDR3 is TGTGCCAGCAGCCCCCTGACGGGGAACACTGAAGCTTTCTTT.

This clone has just a few counts. This chain connects TRBV29-1 to TRBJ2-7; D is possibly TRBD2 (6 bases). V shed 4 bases and J shed 4 bases, with 11 bases lying between them. The CDR3 loop spans 12 amino acids. Germline V CDR1 and CDR2: SQVTM, ANQGSEA. The CDR3 region has the DNA TGCAGCGTTGGACTAGAAACTTACGAGCAGTACTTC. This encodes CSVGLETYEQYF.

The rearrangement joins TRBV5-6 to TRBJ2-7; TRBD2 agrees at 7 bases. The V and J ends lost 4 bases and 9 bases, in that order; junction bases with no gene match: 10. The CDR3 has 13 residues. The germline V gene has CDR1 SGHDT and CDR2 YYEEEE. In DNA, the CDR3 is TGTGCCAGCAGCCCTGGGACTACCGGCCGGCAGTACTTC. Its translation: CASSPGTTGRQYF. The full variable domain, with the rest looked up from reference TRBV5-6 and TRBJ2-7, is DAGVTQSPTHLIKTRGQQVTLRCSPKSGHDTVSWYQQALGQGPQFIFQYYEEEERQRGNFPDRFSGHQFPNYSSELNVNALLLGDSALYLCASSPGTTGRQYFGPGTRLTVT.

The CDR3: CASSALPGLNTEAFF. The CDR3 DNA reads TGTGCCAGCAGCGCCCTCCCGGGGTTGAACACTGAAGCTTTCTTT. The rearrangement uses TRBV5-8 and TRBJ1-1; no firm D call. The CDR3 loop spans 15 amino acids. CDR1 is SGHTS, CDR2 YDEGEE, per germline. Trimming pared 4 bases from V and 0 bases from J, leaving 13 bases between.

In its sample, this clone was seen many times. This chain links TRBV19 with TRBJ1-1, with 7 bases fitting TRBD1. With V trimmed by 3 bases and J by 4 bases, 2 bases remained unmatched. CDR1 LNHDA and CDR2 SQIVND come from the germline V gene (reference sequence). This CDR3 region has 13 residues. The CDR3 region is CASSIRGSTEAFF. In DNA form, the CDR3 reads TGTGCCAGTAGTATCAGGGGGAGCACTGAAGCTTTCTTT.

The genes are TRBV4-1 and TRBJ2-3, with a tentative D call TRBD2 (6 bases). Germline-derived CDR1 and CDR2 are MGHRA and YSYEKL. This CDR3 has 16 residues. Trimming shortened V by 0 bases and J by 0 bases, and 10 bases separated the two germline ends. The CDR3 protein is CASSQEWEASTDTQYF. CDR3 sequence (DNA): TGCGCCAGCAGCCAAGAATGGGAGGCTAGCACAGATACGCAGTATTTT.

The chain links TRBV7-2 to TRBJ2-7; D is ambiguous. CDR1 is SGHTA and CDR2 is FQGNSA in the germline V gene. V shed 1 base and J shed 4 bases, with 8 bases lying between them. The CDR3 extends over 13 amino acids. The CDR3 DNA reads as TGTGCCAGCAGCTTAGGGTTTAGTTACGAGCAGTACTTC. This translates into CASSLGFSYEQYF.

This clone was detected once. The V and J genes are TRBV6-5 and TRBJ1-4; D might be TRBD1 (6 bases). Between the trimmed V and J ends, which lost 3 bases and 3 bases, there was a span of 11 bases. This CDR3 has 15 residues. The germline CDR1 and CDR2 sequences are MNHEY and SVGAGI. The CDR3 sequence is CASSYDKGANEKLFF. Written as DNA, the CDR3 is TGTGCCAGCAGTTATGACAAGGGGGCTAATGAAAAACTGTTTTTT.

This chain uses TRBV15 with TRBJ1-2, with 11 bases matching TRBD1. Trimming cost V 7 bases and J 6 bases; bases outside gene matches: 10. This CDR3 spans 15 amino acids. Germline V gene sequence: CDR1 LNHNV, CDR2 YYDKDF (reference sequence). The CDR3 region is CATTARTGGLDGYTF. The CDR3 DNA reads TGTGCCACCACCGCTAGGACAGGGGGCTTAGATGGCTACACCTTC.

This chain connects TRBV27 to TRBJ2-2; TRBD1 matches at 9 bases. Unmatched junction bases numbered 7, after V lost 6 bases and J lost 5 bases. This CDR3 has 15 residues. Germline lookup yields CDR1 MNHEY and CDR2 SMNVEV (reference sequence). The CDR3 nucleotides read TGTGCCAGCAGACCGGGACAGGGACGTACCGGGGAGCTGTTTTTT. Translation gives CASRPGQGRTGELFF.

In this sample, this clone turned up once. The V and J genes are TRBV11-2 and TRBJ1-4, with D uncertain. Trimming removed 2 bases at V and 0 bases at J, with 10 bases between. The CDR3 consists of 16 residues. Germline CDR1 and CDR2: SGHAT and FQNNGV. The CDR3 DNA sequence: TGTGCCAGCAGCTTATGGTACAGCTCAACTAATGAAAAACTGTTTTTT. The encoded protein is CASSLWYSSTNEKLFF.

V gene TRBV2 combines with J gene TRBJ1-1, with a tentative D call TRBD1 (6 bases). Germline V gene lookup returns CDR1 SNHLY and CDR2 FYNNEI. The CDR3 length is 13 residues. Deletions cut 3 bases from V and 10 bases from J, with 15 bases between. The CDR3 DNA reads as TGTGCCAGCAGTGATGAGGGGGGGCTTCGAGCTTTCTTT. Translated, it gives CASSDEGGLRAFF. Looking up the rest from reference TRBV2 and TRBJ1-1 gives the full variable domain: EPEVTQTPSHQVTQMGQEVILRCVPISNHLYFYWYRQILGQKVEFLVSFYNNEISEKSEIFDDQFSVERPDGSNFTLKIRSTKLEDSAMYFCASSDEGGLRAFFGQGTRLTVV.

This chain uses TRBV19 with TRBJ1-3; D may be TRBD1 (6 bases). The CDR3 is 16 residues long. V was clipped by 2 bases and J by 3 bases, with 14 bases between them. Germline V gives CDR1 LNHDA, CDR2 SQIVND (reference sequence). CDR3 region: CASSIRWRQVGNTIYF. CDR3 bases: TGTGCCAGTAGTATACGTTGGCGACAGGTTGGAAACACCATATATTTT.

The chain combines TRBV11-3 with TRBJ2-1; 7 bases match TRBD2. This CDR3 spans 14 amino acids. V lost 6 bases and J lost 12; bases outside the gene matches: 14. Germline loops: CDR1 SGHNT, CDR2 YENEEA. CDR3 sequence: CASSPGGSGMGQFF. Here the CDR3 DNA reads TGTGCCAGCAGTCCAGGAGGCAGCGGGATGGGGCAGTTCTTC.

This rearrangement joins TRBV2 to TRBJ2-3, with 8 bases fitting TRBD2. The germline gives CDR1 SNHLY, CDR2 FYNNEI. V lost 7 bases to trimming and J lost 1 base; unmatched junction nucleotides: 4. This CDR3 spans 14 amino acids. This chain's CDR3 is CASTPGLGTDTQYF. The CDR3 DNA reads TGTGCCAGCACACCGGGACTAGGCACAGATACGCAGTATTTT.

V usage is TRBV28 and J usage is TRBJ1-1; D unclear. CDR3 size: 13 residues. The germline V gene has CDR1 MDHEN and CDR2 SYDVKM. V lost 4 bases and J 1 base, leaving 7 bases between the germline ends. The CDR3 DNA reads TGTGCCAGCAGTTGGGCGGGGAACACTGAAGCTTTCTTT. Residues: CASSWAGNTEAFF. Full variable domain (missing parts from reference TRBV28 and TRBJ1-1): DVKVTQSSRYLVKRTGEKVFLECVQDMDHENMFWYRQDPGLGLRLIYFSYDVKMKEKGDIPEGYSVSREKKERFSLILESASTNQTSMYLCASSWAGNTEAFFGQGTRLTVV.

This rearrangement joins TRBV5-1 to TRBJ1-3, with D possibly being TRBD1 (6 bases). The CDR3 is 14 residues long. The ends were cut back, 0 bases at V and 3 bases at J, with 7 bases in the middle. Germline CDR1 reads SGHRS; CDR2 reads YFSETQ. CDR3 protein: CASSLDRVGNTIYF. The CDR3 region has the DNA TGCGCCAGCAGCTTGGACAGGGTTGGAAACACCATATATTTT.

In this sample, this clone turned up a few times. The CDR3 DNA reads TGCGCCAGCAGCCGGTCAGGTGACAGGGATCGGGCTGCAGCTTTCTTT. It specifies CASSRSGDRDRAAAFF. The chain is built from TRBV4-1 and TRBJ1-1; 7 positions match TRBD1. In germline, CDR1 is MGHRA, CDR2 YSYEKL. CDR3 length equals 16 residues. Trimming cost V 4 bases and J 10 bases; bases outside gene matches: 18.

As DNA, the CDR3 is TGTGCCAGCAGCTTCGACAGGGGGCCTGGAAACACCATATATTTT. It translates to CASSFDRGPGNTIYF. The J gene is TRBJ1-3, the V gene TRBV7-6, with TRBD1 matching 10 bases. J gave up 2 bases and V 3 bases, and 1 base lay outside the gene matches. This CDR3 contains 15 residues. Germline V CDR1 and CDR2: SGHVS, FNYEAQ. Combining the CDR3 with reference TRBV7-6 and TRBJ1-3 gives the whole variable domain GAGVSQSPRYKVTKRGQDVALRCDPISGHVSLYWYRQALGQGPEFLTYFNYEAQQDKSGLPNDRFSAERPEGSISTLTIQRTEQRDSAMYRCASSFDRGPGNTIYFGEGSWLTVV.

V and J are TRBV11-2 and TRBJ1-3; maybe TRBD1 (5 bases). Germline CDR1 reads SGHAT; CDR2 reads FQNNGV. The CDR3 totals 15 residues. V lost 5 bases and J lost 0, with 11 bases in between. CDR3 nucleotides: TGTGCCAGCAGCCAGGACATTCGCTCTGGAAACACCATATATTTT. This encodes CASSQDIRSGNTIYF.

This rearrangement joins TRBV5-4 to TRBJ1-2; 7 bases map to TRBD1. The germline V gene has CDR1 SGHNT and CDR2 YYREEE (reference sequence). The CDR3 sequence is 12 residues long. V lost 4 bases and J lost 12; bases outside the gene matches: 9. CDR3: CASSLPTGSHTF. CDR3 coding DNA: TGTGCCAGCAGCCTTCCGACAGGGAGTCACACCTTC.

The chain couples TRBV4-1 to TRBJ1-2, with 10 positions matching TRBD1. This CDR3 region has 18 residues. Germline assignment: CDR1 MGHRA and CDR2 YSYEKL. The V segment lost 4 bases and the J segment 4 bases; nucleotides outside the gene matches: 15. The CDR3 DNA is TGCGCCAGCAGCCGCAGGGGCGGGACAGGGGCTGTCGGCTATGGCTACACCTTC. Translation gives CASSRRGGTGAVGYGYTF.

V gene TRBV4-2 combines with J gene TRBJ2-4, with D possibly being TRBD2 (6 bases). The CDR3 length is 18 residues. In germline, CDR1 is LGHNA, CDR2 YNFKEQ. V was shortened by 1 base and J by 3 bases, with 19 bases between the two germline ends. The CDR3 is CASSQVNQGLGGKNIQYF. CDR3 bases: TGTGCCAGCAGCCAAGTTAATCAGGGTTTGGGAGGCAAAAACATTCAGTACTTC.